This TCR beta chain was recovered during a study of regulatory T cells in long-lasting Graves disease. A note on this clonotype: The antigen is not known.

Germline CDR1 and CDR2: SEHNR and FQNEAQ (reference sequence). There are 12 residues in the CDR3. V was clipped by 4 bases and J by 10 bases, with 13 bases between them. Findings of the study overall: Tissue studied was limited to peripheral blood, excluding thyroid tissue. Those with persistent disease had in common more public clonotypes (about 3,000) than new patients (approximately 970).

Libraries of TCR beta came from iRepertoire HTBI primers plus Arm-PCR of CDR3 regions. MiXCR, run by TCRdb on the multiplex PCR reads, gives a single entry per CDR3 protein. The sample lists about 320,000 distinct CDR3 sequences, 15% to 20% seen once, with roughly 35% in the top ten. Time point defined: newly diagnosed GD, antithyroid drugs for less than 3 months. The TCR library used RNA extracted from PBMCs. Sequenced material: peripheral blood mononuclear cells (PBMCs), taken at new diagnosis, from a patient treated with antithyroid drugs. The TCR comes from a female donor with Graves disease. V and J are TRBV7-9 and TRBJ2-5; tentative D call: TRBD2 (5 bases). CDR3 coding DNA: TGTGCCAGCAGCTCGGGCCGGGGAGACCAGTACTTC. It codes for CASSSGRGDQYF.